The clone carrying this T cell receptor (beta chain) occurred once. As yet, its antigen is unknown. The CDR3 is 16 amino acids. Per the germline V gene, CDR1 is SGHDT and CDR2 is YYEEEE. Trimming removed 0 bases from V and 0 bases from J, with 11 bases in between. A multiplex PCR was run with 60 Vbeta primers and 13 Jbeta primers. Measured with immunoSEQ multiplex PCR; TCRdb has only the in-frame clones, and not every one. Among about 240,000 clones listed, 82% were seen once. This specimen belongs to a study of cytomegalovirus exposure and HLA in healthy donors. General study results and limits: Researchers counted 164 TCR beta chains as cytomegalovirus-associated.

V is TRBV5-6 and J is TRBJ2-3, with TRBD1 as a possible D gene (5 bases). This receptor was taken from a woman aged 35 to 49 in good health and CMV-seropositive. Sequencing input: PBMCs. The CDR3: CASSLVRVPSTDTQYF. The DNA for the CDR3 is TGTGCCAGCAGCTTGGTCAGGGTCCCTAGCACAGATACGCAGTATTTT.